This T cell receptor (beta chain) comes out of a study of blood T cell repertoires in COVID-19. Turning to the study itself: Samples came from the United States, Italy and Spain, spanning acute and convalescent COVID-19.

Method: immunoSEQ multiplex PCR; TCRdb's copy keeps in-frame clones and lacks some. Among some 300,000 clones listed, roughly 90% were seen once. The ends were cut back, 1 base at V and 1 base at J, with 7 bases in the middle. Germline loops: CDR1 LGHDT, CDR2 YNNKEL (reference sequence). The CDR3 has 14 residues. The rearrangement links TRBV3-1 (or the pseudogene TRBV3-2) to TRBJ1-1, with a possible D match to TRBD1 (5 bases). The sequence derives from a woman aged 25-40 years who had been exposed to COVID-19. Specimen: PBMCs or T cells enriched from blood (not recorded which). The CDR3 DNA sequence: TGTGCCAGCAGCCAAGGACAGAAGAACACTGAAGCTTTCTTT. Translating it yields CASSQGQKNTEAFF.